Following are 26 T cell receptor beta chains from one sample sequenced in a study of shared clonotypes between healthy human individuals. TCRdb keeps only in-frame clones here, not all; method: immunoSEQ multiplex PCR. The sample holds approximately 2.5 million clones, around 94% seen once. Sequencing used naive CD4+ T cells sorted from blood. Subset of the sample: CD45RA+ positively selected. The source of these receptors is a man between 18 and 35 years old in good health.

The chain joins TRBV6-5 to TRBJ2-7; 9 bases fit TRBD2. From germline, CDR1 is MNHEY and CDR2 SVGAGI. The CDR3 totals 14 residues. Losses at the gene ends were 7 bases for V and 2 bases for J; bases not matched to a gene: 6. The CDR3 sequence is CASTRRGGTYEQYF. In nucleotides, the CDR3 is TGTGCCAGCACACGGCGGGGGGGGACCTACGAGCAGTACTTC.

Details on this clone: Other DNA sequences in this specimen translate into the identical CDR3. This sequence joins TRBV5-1 and TRBJ2-7; D gene uncertain. Deletions cut 2 bases from V and 3 bases from J, with 3 bases between. Germline-derived CDR1 and CDR2 are SGHRS and YFSETQ. The length of the CDR3 is 11 residues. For the CDR3, the DNA is TGCGCCAGCAGCTTCAACTACGAGCAGTACTTC. Its translation is CASSFNYEQYF.

The rearrangement links TRBV2 to TRBJ1-5, with D possibly being TRBD1 (6 bases). Germline V gene lookup returns CDR1 SNHLY and CDR2 FYNNEI. The V end was cut by 4 bases, the J end by 0 bases, with 10 bases between. This CDR3 has 15 residues. Written as DNA, the CDR3 is TGTGCCAGCAGTGTGGAGGACAGTAGCAATCAGCCCCAGCATTTT. Translation: CASSVEDSSNQPQHF.

This clone was counted a single time. CDR3 protein: CASSLSGQPSYEQYF. For the CDR3, the DNA is TGTGCCAGTAGTTTATCAGGACAACCCTCCTACGAGCAGTACTTC. The genes are TRBV19 and TRBJ2-7, with D perhaps TRBD1 (5 bases). With 5 bases removed from V and 0 bases from J, the gap between germline ends came to 14 bases. From germline, CDR1 is LNHDA and CDR2 SQIVND (reference sequence). CDR3 length equals 15 residues.

J is TRBJ2-7 and V is TRBV19; D uncertain. Germline CDR1 and CDR2: LNHDA and SQIVND (reference sequence). The ends were cut back, 3 bases at V and 3 bases at J, with 18 bases in the middle. This CDR3 spans 16 amino acids. Here the CDR3 reads CASSMAAEQRVYEQYF. The CDR3 region has the DNA TGTGCCAGTAGTATGGCGGCGGAACAGAGAGTCTACGAGCAGTACTTC.

The V and J genes are TRBV7-9 and TRBJ2-2; TRBD2 matches 7 bases. The CDR3 contains 17 residues. V was clipped by 4 bases and J by 2 bases; unmatched bases: 10. The germline V gene has CDR1 SEHNR and CDR2 FQNEAQ (reference sequence). Here the CDR3 DNA reads TGTGCCAGCAGCTCCCACGGGGGGAAGATAAACACCGGGGAGCTGTTTTTT. Translated: CASSSHGGKINTGELFF.

This chain connects TRBV30 to TRBJ1-1; a possible D gene is TRBD1 (6 bases). The germline gives CDR1 GTSNPN, CDR2 SVGIG (reference sequence). The CDR3 consists of 14 residues. V was shortened by 4 bases and J by 4 bases, with 16 bases between the two germline ends. CDR3 residues: CAWTRQGGLTEAFF. Here the CDR3 DNA reads TGTGCCTGGACGAGACAAGGGGGACTCACTGAAGCTTTCTTT.

This chain links TRBV21-1 with TRBJ1-2. TRBV21-1 is listed as a pseudogene. This CDR3 spans 12 amino acids. The CDR3 is CGQDREIGGYTF. CDR3 DNA: TGTGGGCAGGATAGGGAAATCGGTGGCTACACCTTC.

This clone was observed once. The V and J genes are TRBV10-3 and TRBJ2-7; D might be TRBD1 (6 bases). Trimming took off 4 bases at V and 2 bases at J, with 15 bases between the two ends. Germline V CDR1 and CDR2: ENHRY, SYGVKD. CDR3 length: 15 amino acids. The CDR3 DNA is TGTGCCATCAGTGGACGGCAGGGGAAAGCCTACGAGCAGTACTTC. This encodes CAISGRQGKAYEQYF.

The rearrangement uses TRBV18 and TRBJ2-7, with 9 bases fitting TRBD1. This CDR3 is built from 14 residues. The germline V gene has CDR1 KGHSH and CDR2 LQKENI. Trimming at V came to 3 bases and at J to 4 bases, leaving 4 bases not matched to a gene. The CDR3 sequence is CASSPGQGMYEQYF. The CDR3 region has the DNA TGTGCCAGCTCACCGGGACAGGGTATGTACGAGCAGTACTTC.

The chain joins TRBV19 to TRBJ2-1; D not resolved. Looked up from germline, CDR1 is LNHDA and CDR2 is SQIVND (reference sequence). V lost 2 bases and J 6 bases, leaving 14 bases between the germline ends. CDR3 length: 15 amino acids. Here the CDR3 reads CASSIKASLVNEQFF. In DNA form, the CDR3 reads TGTGCCAGTAGTATAAAAGCCTCCCTGGTCAATGAGCAGTTCTTC.

The chain is built from TRBV7-2 and TRBJ2-2; 10 bases match TRBD2. The CDR3 is 15 amino acids. V was pared by 5 bases and J by 4 bases, with 4 bases of the junction left unmatched. Germline CDR1 and CDR2: SGHTA and FQGNSA. The CDR3 protein is CASSESGRGTGELFF. CDR3 DNA sequence: TGTGCCAGCAGCGAAAGCGGGAGGGGCACCGGGGAGCTGTTTTTT. Using reference TRBV7-2 and TRBJ2-2 for the parts outside the CDR3, the full variable domain is GAGVSQSPSNKVTEKGKDVELRCDPISGHTALYWYRQSLGQGLEFLIYFQGNSAPDKSGLPSDRFSAERTGGSVSTLTIQRTQQEDSAVYLCASSESGRGTGELFFGEGSRLTVL.

The genes are TRBV28 and TRBJ1-1; D remains ambiguous. This CDR3 comprises 12 residues. CDR1 is MDHEN and CDR2 is SYDVKM in the germline V gene. Trimming took 5 bases from V and 5 from J, leaving 9 bases between them. CDR3 coding DNA: TGTGCCAGCAGTCCCTCTAAAACTGAAGCTTTCTTT. This codes for CASSPSKTEAFF.

A remark on this clone: Other nucleotide sequences in the sample specify the same CDR3. CDR3 residues: CASSPGLDYEQYF. CDR3 nucleotides: TGTGCCAGCTCACCCGGCCTTGACTACGAGCAGTACTTC. This sequence joins TRBV18 and TRBJ2-7, with no clear D. V lost 3 bases and J lost 3, with 9 bases in between. This CDR3 spans 13 amino acids. Germline lookup yields CDR1 KGHSH and CDR2 LQKENI.

The chain uses TRBV5-1 and TRBJ2-6; 7 positions agree with TRBD1. Trimming at V came to 7 bases and at J to 2 bases, leaving 3 bases not matched to a gene. Germline V gene data show CDR1 as SGHRS and CDR2 as YFSETQ. The CDR3 runs 14 residues. The CDR3 DNA follows: TGCGCCAGCGAAACAGGGGCTGGGGCCAACGTCCTGACTTTC. Its translation: CASETGAGANVLTF. Combining the CDR3 with reference TRBV5-1 and TRBJ2-6 gives the whole variable domain KAGVTQTPRYLIKTRGQQVTLSCSPISGHRSVSWYQQTPGQGLQFLFEYFSETQRNKGNFPGRFSGRQFSNSRSEMNVSTLELGDSALYLCASETGAGANVLTFGAGSRLTVL.

V is TRBV7-8 and J is TRBJ1-1; D is unresolved. The length of the CDR3 is 14 residues. CDR1 is SGHVS and CDR2 is FQNEAQ in the germline V gene. Trimming shortened V by 0 bases and J by 3 bases, and 8 bases separated the two germline ends. The CDR3 DNA reads as TGTGCCAGCAGCTTAGCCCCGCTGTACACTGAAGCTTTCTTT. This gives the protein CASSLAPLYTEAFF.

This clone was seen once. The chain is built from TRBV6-6 and TRBJ1-1, with D hard to call. V shed 2 bases and J shed 0 bases, with 13 bases lying between them. In germline, CDR1 is MNHNY, CDR2 SVGAGI (reference sequence). This CDR3 has 16 amino acids. CDR3 residues: CASSYTRGWVNTEAFF. Written as DNA, the CDR3 is TGTGCCAGCAGTTACACCCGGGGATGGGTGAACACTGAAGCTTTCTTT.

With respect to this clone: Other DNA sequences in this specimen translate into the identical CDR3. The V and J genes are TRBV7-8 and TRBJ2-7, with D hard to call. Germline lookup yields CDR1 SGHVS and CDR2 FQNEAQ. The CDR3 is 14 residues long. Trimming shortened V by 3 bases and J by 1 base, and 10 bases separated the two germline ends. CDR3 in DNA: TGTGCCAGCAGCTTGTACCCTTCATCCTACGAGCAGTACTTC. The encoded protein is CASSLYPSSYEQYF.

This clone was recorded once. V is TRBV2 and J is TRBJ2-1; perhaps TRBD2 as D (5 bases). Trimming removed 6 bases from V and 10 bases from J, with 22 bases in between. Germline V gene lookup returns CDR1 SNHLY and CDR2 FYNNEI. This CDR3 is 15 amino acids long. The CDR3 region is CASSPVSPGLREQFF. CDR3 coding DNA: TGTGCCAGCAGCCCAGTGTCCCCGGGGTTGCGGGAGCAGTTCTTC.

This rearrangement joins TRBV5-6 to TRBJ2-7; 9 positions agree with TRBD2. Germline lookup yields CDR1 SGHDT and CDR2 YYEEEE. This CDR3 region has 16 residues. The V and J ends lost 0 bases and 4 bases, in that order; junction bases with no gene match: 8. The CDR3 DNA follows: TGTGCCAGCAGCTTGGGTAGCGGGAGCCCGATTTACGAGCAGTACTTC. This sequence encodes CASSLGSGSPIYEQYF.

Turning to this clone: Other DNA sequences within the sample encode an identical CDR3. The rearrangement joins TRBV5-6 to TRBJ1-3, with D possibly being TRBD1 (5 bases). The CDR3 is made up of 14 amino acids. V lost 0 bases and J 4 bases, leaving 8 bases between the germline ends. Germline values: CDR1 SGHDT, CDR2 YYEEEE. The CDR3 reads CASSLAGPGNTIYF. The CDR3, as DNA: TGTGCCAGCAGCTTGGCAGGGCCCGGAAACACCATATATTTT.

The CDR3 coding sequence is TGCGCCAGCAGTCCTTGGCAGGGCGAGCAGTACTTC. Its translation is CASSPWQGEQYF. The V call is TRBV10-1, the J call TRBJ2-7, with D perhaps TRBD1 (5 bases). The CDR3 extends over 12 amino acids. Germline CDR1 and CDR2: WNHNN and SYGVQD (reference sequence). V was clipped by 5 bases and J by 6 bases, with 11 bases between them.

This clone came up once. This chain uses TRBV4-2 with TRBJ2-5; D is unclear. The CDR3 totals 13 residues. The germline V and J ends were trimmed by 4 bases and 4 bases, with 10 bases remaining between them. The germline V gene encodes CDR1 LGHNA and CDR2 YNFKEQ. CDR3 amino acids: CASSLARTETQYF. The DNA of the CDR3 is TGTGCCAGCAGCCTGGCTCGGACAGAGACCCAGTACTTC.

J is TRBJ2-5 and V is TRBV6-6, with D tentatively TRBD1 (6 bases). Trimming cost V 0 bases and J 5 bases, with 13 bases left between them. CDR3 length: 15 residues. From germline, CDR1 is MNHNY and CDR2 SVGAGI (reference sequence). CDR3 amino acids: CASSYSGQRGETQYF. CDR3 sequence (DNA): TGTGCCAGCAGTTACTCAGGACAGAGAGGGGAGACCCAGTACTTC.

The CDR3 protein is CASSYSGGVVGYTF. The DNA for the CDR3 is TGTGCCAGCAGCTATAGCGGCGGTGTGGTTGGCTACACCTTC. The J gene is TRBJ1-2, the V gene TRBV11-2; D is unresolved. The germline V gene encodes CDR1 SGHAT and CDR2 FQNNGV. This CDR3 contains 14 residues. V dropped 4 bases and J dropped 7 bases, with 16 bases sitting between them.

The rearrangement joins TRBV25-1 to TRBJ2-1; D remains ambiguous. The CDR3 loop spans 14 amino acids. CDR1 and CDR2 (germline): MGHDK, SYGVNS. Trimming took off 3 bases at V and 5 bases at J, with 11 bases between the two ends. CDR3 in amino acids: CASSDADGNNEQFF. The CDR3 nucleotides read TGTGCCAGCAGTGACGCGGACGGAAACAATGAGCAGTTCTTC. The full variable domain, rest sourced from reference TRBV25-1 and TRBJ2-1, is EADIYQTPRYLVIGTGKKITLECSQTMGHDKMYWYQQDPGMELHLIHYSYGVNSTEKGDLSSESTVSRIRTEHFPLTLESARPSHTSQYLCASSDADGNNEQFFGPGTRLTVL.